These 14 T cell receptor beta chains came from one sample sequenced in a study of T-cell memory formation after mild COVID-19. TCRdb re-derived calls from the 5' RACE reads in MiXCR, one entry per CDR3 protein. The table records around 130,000 distinct CDR3 sequences, less than 6.5% of them present only once. Material: PBMCs or a T cell subset sorted from them (not recorded which). These receptor sequences come from an adult woman who had mild COVID-19 (a few samples of this study predate the infection). Cell type and time point are not known.

V is TRBV6-5 and J is TRBJ2-1, with D maybe TRBD2 (6 bases). The CDR3 totals 15 residues. The germline V gene has CDR1 MNHEY and CDR2 SVGAGI. V lost 7 bases and J 7 bases, leaving 20 bases between the germline ends. CDR3: CASKSGLEGRNEQFF. For the CDR3, the DNA is TGTGCCAGCAAATCTGGACTGGAGGGAAGGAATGAGCAGTTCTTC.

This clonotype was seen a handful of times. The rearrangement joins TRBV7-2 to TRBJ2-1, with TRBD2 matching 7 bases. Per germline, CDR1 SGHTA and CDR2 FQGNSA. This CDR3 has 14 amino acids. J lost 5 bases, V lost 1 base, and 2 bases had no gene match. The CDR3 coding sequence is TGTGCCAGCAGCTTAGGCCGGGGGGACAATGAGCAGTTCTTC. Translating gives CASSLGRGDNEQFF.

The genes are TRBV18 and TRBJ1-1; 7 bases map to TRBD1. V lost 3 bases, J lost 4 bases, and 5 bases stayed unmatched. The CDR3 is made up of 14 amino acids. Germline V gene sequence: CDR1 KGHSH, CDR2 LQKENI. CDR3: CASSPPTGVTEAFF. CDR3 coding DNA: TGTGCCAGCTCACCGCCTACAGGGGTCACTGAAGCTTTCTTT.

This clonotype was detected a few times. The chain couples TRBV9 to TRBJ2-2, with a weak D call TRBD2 (7 bases). The CDR3 contains 16 residues. Trimming cost V 4 bases and J 3 bases, with 16 bases left between them. Germline values: CDR1 SGDLS, CDR2 YYNGEE. CDR3 residues: CASSHSTGGDTGELFF. The CDR3 DNA is TGTGCCAGCAGCCATTCGACGGGGGGCGACACCGGGGAGCTGTTTTTT. Supplemented by reference TRBV9 and TRBJ2-2, the full variable domain reads DSGVTQTPKHLITATGQRVTLRCSPRSGDLSVYWYQQSLDQGLQFLIQYYNGEERAKGNILERFSAQQFPDLHSELNLSSLELGDSALYFCASSHSTGGDTGELFFGEGSRLTVL.

This clonotype occurred a few times. The CDR3 region has the DNA TGTGCCAGCAGTTCAGGGGGCGTCCGTGCAGATACGCAGTATTTT. It encodes CASSSGGVRADTQYF. The V and J genes are TRBV6-2 or TRBV6-3 and TRBJ2-3, with 8 bases aligning to TRBD1. The trim removed 4 bases at V and 4 bases at J, leaving 7 bases unmatched. Germline-derived CDR1 and CDR2 are MNHEY and SVGEGT. This CDR3 has 15 amino acids.

The chain carries TRBV5-1 and TRBJ1-4; D gene ambiguous. This CDR3 has 15 amino acids. From germline, CDR1 is SGHRS and CDR2 YFSETQ. V lost 4 bases and J 0 bases, leaving 10 bases between the germline ends. The CDR3 sequence: CASSAGRATNEKLFF. CDR3 coding DNA: TGCGCCAGCAGCGCCGGACGGGCAACTAATGAAAAACTGTTTTTT. Full variable domain (outside the CDR3, taken from reference TRBV5-1 and TRBJ1-4): KAGVTQTPRYLIKTRGQQVTLSCSPISGHRSVSWYQQTPGQGLQFLFEYFSETQRNKGNFPGRFSGRQFSNSRSEMNVSTLELGDSALYLCASSAGRATNEKLFFGSGTQLSVL.

The chain links TRBV30 to TRBJ1-5; D remains ambiguous. CDR3 length: 13 residues. CDR1 is GTSNPN and CDR2 is SVGIG in the germline V gene (reference sequence). Trimming took off 0 bases at V and 7 bases at J, with 10 bases between the two ends. CDR3 amino acids: CAWSVRTGQPQHF. In nucleotides, the CDR3 is TGTGCCTGGAGTGTACGTACGGGACAGCCCCAGCATTTT.

The chain recombines TRBV6-5 with TRBJ1-4; D is unresolved. This CDR3 comprises 14 residues. The germline gives CDR1 MNHEY, CDR2 SVGAGI. Trimming left V 2 bases short and J 8 bases short, with 12 bases between. Here the CDR3 DNA reads TGTGCCAGCAGTTACGGCCTTAGGGCGGAAAAACTGTTTTTT. Protein: CASSYGLRAEKLFF.

This clonotype was picked up many times. The chain links TRBV27 to TRBJ2-3; 7 bases map to TRBD1. V dropped 5 bases and J dropped 8; count of bases not matched to a gene: 19. Germline V gene lookup returns CDR1 MNHEY and CDR2 SMNVEV (reference sequence). This CDR3 comprises 17 residues. The CDR3 region has the DNA TGTGCCAGCAGTCTTCACAGGGGATCCCCCCGAGTGGCTACGCAGTATTTT. This gives the protein CASSLHRGSPRVATQYF.

In its sample, this clonotype was seen a few times. The V call is TRBV6-2 or TRBV6-3, the J call TRBJ1-2; TRBD1 agrees at 9 bases. The germline CDR1 and CDR2 sequences are MNHEY and SVGEGT. This CDR3 has 14 residues. V was pared by 11 bases and J by 2 bases, with 9 bases of the junction left unmatched. The CDR3 DNA is TGTGCCGCCTCCGGGACAGGGAGGAACTATGGCTACACCTTC. This codes for CAASGTGRNYGYTF.

This clonotype was recorded many times. The chain uses TRBV12-3 or TRBV12-4 and TRBJ1-1; D is unresolved. The CDR3 length is 12 residues. The V end was cut by 4 bases, the J end by 10 bases, with 13 bases between. DNA of the CDR3: TGTGCCAGCAGTTCCCCTGGGCCAGTAGCTTTCTTT. Its translation: CASSSPGPVAFF.

This clonotype has just a few counts. The chain recombines TRBV5-4 with TRBJ1-1, with D uncertain. Germline V gene data show CDR1 as SGHNT and CDR2 as YYREEE (reference sequence). Trimming stripped 2 bases from V and 1 base from J, with 12 bases between. CDR3 size: 15 residues. DNA of the CDR3: TGTGCCAGCAGCTTTAAGGAACGGACGAACACTGAAGCTTTCTTT. Its translation: CASSFKERTNTEAFF.

The J gene is TRBJ2-3, the V gene TRBV5-1; the D is unclear. Germline V gene data show CDR1 as SGHRS and CDR2 as YFSETQ. Trimming took 3 bases from V and 5 from J, leaving 10 bases between them. The CDR3 sequence is 13 residues long. The CDR3 sequence: CASSSGAGDTQYF. CDR3 in DNA: TGCGCCAGCAGCTCAGGAGCAGGAGATACGCAGTATTTT.

The chain links TRBV5-1 to TRBJ1-1; possibly TRBD1 for D (6 bases). Germline values: CDR1 SGHRS, CDR2 YFSETQ. With 0 bases removed from V and 3 bases from J, the gap between germline ends came to 15 bases. This CDR3 region has 16 residues. CDR3 sequence (DNA): TGCGCCAGCAGCTTGGCAGGGGCTGGTGTGTACACTGAAGCTTTCTTT. Encoded protein: CASSLAGAGVYTEAFF.